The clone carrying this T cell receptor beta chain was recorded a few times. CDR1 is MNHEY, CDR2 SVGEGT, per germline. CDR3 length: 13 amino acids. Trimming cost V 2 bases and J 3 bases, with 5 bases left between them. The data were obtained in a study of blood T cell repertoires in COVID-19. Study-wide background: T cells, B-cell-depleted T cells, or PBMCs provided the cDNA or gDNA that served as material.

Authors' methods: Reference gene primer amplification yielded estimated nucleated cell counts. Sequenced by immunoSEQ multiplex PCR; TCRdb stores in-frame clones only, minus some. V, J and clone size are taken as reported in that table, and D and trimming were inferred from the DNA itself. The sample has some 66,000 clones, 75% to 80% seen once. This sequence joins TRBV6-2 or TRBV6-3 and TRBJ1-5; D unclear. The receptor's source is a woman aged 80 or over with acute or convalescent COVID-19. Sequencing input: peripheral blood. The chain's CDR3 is CASSYRDNQPQHF. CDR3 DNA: TGTGCCAGCAGTTACCGAGACAATCAGCCCCAGCATTTT.